This TCR beta chain was retrieved from a study of a mutant IDH1 vaccine in newly diagnosed glioma. Study background: In weeks 1, 3, 5, 7, 11, 15, 19 and 23, patients were immunized, eight times in all. Investigators started vaccination 4-6 weeks after radiotherapy alone, or with temozolomide cycles. Averaging 40.4 years of age, treated patients were about 60% male and roughly 38% female.

Time point noted: week 5, during vaccination. What each vaccine dose contained was 300 ug of mutant IDH1 20-mer peptide, accompanied by topical imiquimod. CDR3 size: 13 residues. V was cut by 0 bases and J by 4 bases, with 7 bases left in between. Per germline, CDR1 ENHRY and CDR2 SYGVKD. Worth noting for this clone: Its antigen remains unknown.

Sequencing was performed with immunoSEQ multiplex PCR; in TCRdb, only in-frame clones are kept and a portion is missing. The sample has roughly 50,000 clones, roughly 82% seen once. This material consisted of PBMCs, taken from a glioma patient whose treatment included an IDH1 peptide vaccine. The origin of this receptor is a woman aged 18-29 years with glioma. Some clones in this sample may be carry-over from other donors' samples. The chain carries TRBV10-3 and TRBJ2-7; unclear D gene. CDR3 nucleotides: TGTGCCATCAGTGAGTCAGGCGGTTACGAGCAGTACTTC. Protein product: CAISESGGYEQYF.